The next 27 T cell receptor beta chains were all read from a single sample in a study of cytomegalovirus exposure and HLA in healthy donors. Amplification used 60 Vbeta primers and 13 Jbeta primers. The assay was immunoSEQ multiplex PCR, and TCRdb's table has in-frame clones only and misses some. The data show 200,000 or so clones, over 70% seen once. Sequences were obtained from PBMCs. These receptors were taken from a young woman in good health and CMV-seropositive.

The chain combines TRBV11-2 with TRBJ2-1; D possibly corresponds to TRBD2 (6 bases). Trimming took off 4 bases at V and 4 bases at J, with 17 bases between the two ends. Germline loops: CDR1 SGHAT, CDR2 FQNNGV. This CDR3 region has 16 residues. CDR3 loop: CASSWGGVGLYNEQFF. Written as DNA, the CDR3 is TGTGCCAGCAGCTGGGGCGGGGTGGGGCTTTACAATGAGCAGTTCTTC.

The CDR3 bases are TGCGCCAGCAGCCCTATAGCGGGGGGGCTCACAGATACGCAGTATTTT. Encoded protein: CASSPIAGGLTDTQYF. The chain recombines TRBV4-1 with TRBJ2-3, with 11 bases lining up with TRBD2. J lost 2 bases, V lost 4 bases, and 5 bases had no gene match. The CDR3 totals 16 residues. Per the germline V gene, CDR1 is MGHRA and CDR2 is YSYEKL.

The V call is TRBV19, the J call TRBJ2-5; the D gene is possibly TRBD1 (5 bases). Trimming removed 6 bases at V and 3 bases at J, with 11 bases between. The V gene's germline CDR1 is LNHDA and CDR2 SQIVND (reference sequence). CDR3 length: 13 residues. CDR3 bases: TGTGCCAGTAGCCCAGGGCTAGAAGAGACCCAGTACTTC. As protein: CASSPGLEETQYF.

The rearrangement links TRBV5-1 to TRBJ1-2; 11 nucleotides line up with TRBD1. CDR3 length: 15 amino acids. The germline V gene has CDR1 SGHRS and CDR2 YFSETQ. With V trimmed by 3 bases and J by 10 bases, 11 bases remained unmatched. CDR3 loop: CASSSPGGTGGSYTF. CDR3 DNA sequence: TGCGCCAGCAGCTCCCCTGGGGGGACAGGGGGATCCTACACCTTC. Full variable domain (rest looked up from reference TRBV5-1 and TRBJ1-2): KAGVTQTPRYLIKTRGQQVTLSCSPISGHRSVSWYQQTPGQGLQFLFEYFSETQRNKGNFPGRFSGRQFSNSRSEMNVSTLELGDSALYLCASSSPGGTGGSYTFGSGTRLTVV.

The CDR3 loop is CAWSVTRYTQYF. In DNA, the CDR3 is TGTGCCTGGAGTGTAACCCGGTATACGCAGTATTTT. The chain links TRBV30 to TRBJ2-3; D gene uncertain. Trimming took off 0 bases at V and 7 bases at J, with 8 bases between the two ends. From germline, CDR1 is GTSNPN and CDR2 SVGIG (reference sequence). The length of the CDR3 is 12 residues.

The chain couples TRBV27 to TRBJ2-2; a weak D match, TRBD1 (5 bases). From germline, CDR1 is MNHEY and CDR2 SMNVEV (reference sequence). V shed 5 bases and J shed 9 bases, with 10 bases lying between them. This CDR3 contains 12 residues. This chain's CDR3 is CASSQQGRELFF. CDR3 bases: TGTGCCAGCAGTCAGCAGGGTCGGGAGCTGTTTTTT.

The chain is built from TRBV5-1 and TRBJ2-1; 7 positions match TRBD2. This CDR3 has 17 amino acids. V was pared by 1 base and J by 4 bases, with 11 bases of the junction left unmatched. The germline gives CDR1 SGHRS, CDR2 YFSETQ. The chain's CDR3 is CASSLQVSGGGYNEQFF. CDR3 coding DNA: TGCGCCAGCAGCTTGCAAGTATCCGGGGGAGGGTACAATGAGCAGTTCTTC.

The genes are TRBV7-9 and TRBJ1-4, with TRBD1 matching 10 bases. Per germline, CDR1 SEHNR and CDR2 FQNEAQ (reference sequence). V lost 8 bases, J lost 1 base, and 7 bases stayed unmatched. This CDR3 is built from 16 residues. The CDR3 nucleotides are TGTGCCAGCTGGGGGACAGGGGATGGAACTAATGAAAAACTGTTTTTT. This encodes CASWGTGDGTNEKLFF.

The V call is TRBV6-1, the J call TRBJ1-3; 8 nucleotides line up with TRBD1. J lost 4 bases, V lost 6 bases, and 5 bases had no gene match. The CDR3 loop spans 14 amino acids. From germline, CDR1 is MNHNS and CDR2 SASEGT. CDR3 amino acids: CASRRQGRGNTIYF. In DNA, the CDR3 is TGTGCCAGCAGACGACAGGGGCGCGGAAACACCATATATTTT.

This chain joins TRBV28 and TRBJ1-2; TRBD1 is a possible D gene (6 bases). Germline V gene lookup returns CDR1 MDHEN and CDR2 SYDVKM. Trimming stripped 7 bases from V and 0 bases from J, with 15 bases between. This CDR3 spans 15 amino acids. DNA of the CDR3: TGTGCCAGCAAACAACAGGGTGTAGCTAACTATGGCTACACCTTC. It encodes CASKQQGVANYGYTF.

This clone was found once. The chain employs TRBV19 and TRBJ2-7, with 9 positions matching TRBD1. The CDR3 has 14 amino acids. V shed 5 bases, J shed 5 bases, and the junction held 7 bases outside the gene matches. Germline V gene sequence: CDR1 LNHDA, CDR2 SQIVND (reference sequence). CDR3 bases: TGTGCCAGTAGTCCAGGGACAGGGTCCCACGAGCAGTACGTC. It is translated as CASSPGTGSHEQYV.

The V call is TRBV14, the J call TRBJ1-3; D ambiguous. Germline V lookup: CDR1 SGHDN, CDR2 FVKESK. The CDR3 has 15 amino acids. The V and J ends lost 3 bases and 0 bases respectively, with 9 bases between them. DNA of the CDR3: TGTGCCAGCAGCCACTCCCTAGCCTCTGGAAACACCATATATTTT. This gives the protein CASSHSLASGNTIYF.

V usage is TRBV29-1 and J usage is TRBJ2-7; 10 nucleotides align to TRBD1. The CDR3 contains 13 residues. V lost 8 bases to trimming and J lost 7 bases; unmatched junction nucleotides: 11. Germline loops: CDR1 SQVTM, CDR2 ANQGSEA. This CDR3 is CSTWPDRGEEQYF. The DNA of the CDR3 is TGCAGCACTTGGCCGGACAGGGGGGAAGAGCAGTACTTC.

The chain is built from TRBV5-1 and TRBJ2-2; D perhaps matches TRBD2 (6 bases). Germline V gene sequence: CDR1 SGHRS, CDR2 YFSETQ. V dropped 2 bases and J dropped 5 bases, with 7 bases sitting between them. This CDR3 has 13 amino acids. The CDR3 nucleotides are TGCGCCAGCAGCTTTGGGGGGACCGGGGAGCTGTTTTTT. Translated: CASSFGGTGELFF.

This chain uses TRBV2 with TRBJ1-6, with TRBD1 identical over 8 bases. The CDR3 consists of 13 residues. Germline CDR1 is SNHLY and CDR2 is FYNNEI. After removal of 7 bases from V and 4 bases from J, the junction contained 0 bases not matched to a gene. The chain's CDR3 is CASNRGYNSPLHF. DNA for the CDR3: TGTGCCAGCAACAGGGGGTATAATTCACCCCTCCACTTT.

This chain connects TRBV19 to TRBJ1-6; the match to TRBD1 covers 9 bases. V lost 1 base, J lost 9 bases, and 4 bases stayed unmatched. CDR3 length equals 15 residues. Germline CDR1 is LNHDA and CDR2 is SQIVND (reference sequence). In DNA form, the CDR3 reads TGTGCCAGTAGTATAGGGGGGACAGGGAGTTCACCCCTCCACTTT. Translating it yields CASSIGGTGSSPLHF. The whole variable domain, remainder taken from reference TRBV19 and TRBJ1-6, is DGGITQSPKYLFRKEGQNVTLSCEQNLNHDAMYWYRQDPGQGLRLIYYSQIVNDFQKGDIAEGYSVSREKKESFPLTVTSAQKNPTAFYLCASSIGGTGSSPLHFGNGTRLTVT.

The V and J genes are TRBV9 and TRBJ2-2; possibly TRBD2 for D (7 bases). V was shortened by 1 base and J by 6 bases, with 25 bases between the two germline ends. Germline assignment: CDR1 SGDLS and CDR2 YYNGEE. The CDR3 loop spans 19 amino acids. CDR3 amino acids: CASSVPLSGRGAGAGELFF. The CDR3 nucleotides are TGTGCCAGCAGCGTACCCTTGAGTGGAAGGGGGGCGGGAGCCGGGGAGCTGTTTTTT. The whole variable domain, remainder taken from reference TRBV9 and TRBJ2-2, is DSGVTQTPKHLITATGQRVTLRCSPRSGDLSVYWYQQSLDQGLQFLIQYYNGEERAKGNILERFSAQQFPDLHSELNLSSLELGDSALYFCASSVPLSGRGAGAGELFFGEGSRLTVL.

This clone has only one observation. At one end the junction does not follow the germline gene, possibly because of a read error. The rearrangement uses TRBV7-9 and TRBJ1-1; 9 nucleotides align to TRBD1. The CDR3 totals 16 residues. Germline CDR1 and CDR2: SEHNR and FQNEAQ (reference sequence). In DNA form, the CDR3 reads TGTTCCAGCACCCCCGGGGCGGGGGACAGGGCTTTTGAAGCTTTCTTT. It is translated as CSSTPGAGDRAFEAFF.

V usage is TRBV7-9 and J usage is TRBJ2-1; D not resolved. Germline CDR1 and CDR2: SEHNR and FQNEAQ (reference sequence). Trimming removed 0 bases at V and 0 bases at J, with 9 bases between. The CDR3 is 16 residues long. CDR3 sequence reads: CASSLALLSSYNEQFF. The CDR3 nucleotides are TGTGCCAGCAGCTTAGCACTCCTAAGCTCCTACAATGAGCAGTTCTTC. Looking up the rest from reference TRBV7-9 and TRBJ2-1 gives the full variable domain: DTGVSQNPRHKITKRGQNVTFRCDPISEHNRLYWYRQTLGQGPEFLTYFQNEAQLEKSRLLSDRFSAERPKGSFSTLEIQRTEQGDSAMYLCASSLALLSSYNEQFFGPGTRLTVL.

The V gene is TRBV7-2, the J gene TRBJ1-1, with a possible D match to TRBD1 (6 bases). V was pared by 5 bases and J by 2 bases, with 18 bases between. The CDR3 contains 16 residues. The germline V gene encodes CDR1 SGHTA and CDR2 FQGNSA. The CDR3 coding sequence is TGTGCCAGCAGCCCTCAACCCCCGGGACAAAACACTGAAGCTTTCTTT. The encoded protein is CASSPQPPGQNTEAFF.

CDR3 sequence reads: CASSSYDSSYNSPLHF. The CDR3 DNA sequence: TGTGCCAGCAGCTCCTACGACAGTTCTTATAATTCACCCCTCCACTTT. V is TRBV28 and J is TRBJ1-6; tentatively, D is TRBD1 (5 bases). Trimming shortened V by 6 bases and J by 4 bases, and 16 bases separated the two germline ends. The CDR3 loop spans 16 amino acids. Germline CDR1 is MDHEN and CDR2 is SYDVKM.

CDR3 residues: CASSNTQGGGGNTIYF. The CDR3 DNA follows: TGTGCCAGTAGTAACACCCAGGGAGGAGGTGGAAACACCATATATTTT. This chain connects TRBV19 to TRBJ1-3; possible D gene TRBD1, 5 bases. This CDR3 comprises 16 residues. V was trimmed by 4 bases and J by 3 bases, leaving 16 bases between them. The germline gives CDR1 LNHDA, CDR2 SQIVND (reference sequence).

This sequence joins TRBV19 and TRBJ1-1; 7 bases are a match to TRBD1. The ends lost 6 bases at V and 4 bases at J; junction bases unmatched: 8. The CDR3 is made up of 14 amino acids. Germline V gene sequence: CDR1 LNHDA, CDR2 SQIVND (reference sequence). CDR3 coding DNA: TGTGCCAGTAGAGTTGACAGGGAAGGCACTGAAGCTTTCTTT. Protein sequence: CASRVDREGTEAFF.

The chain uses TRBV6-6 and TRBJ2-7, with TRBD1 identical over 10 bases. V shed 2 bases, J shed 2 bases, and the junction held 3 bases outside the gene matches. From germline, CDR1 is MNHNY and CDR2 SVGAGI (reference sequence). The CDR3 is 15 amino acids. CDR3 protein: CASSYDGTGAYEQYV. CDR3 bases: TGTGCCAGCAGTTACGACGGGACAGGGGCCTACGAGCAGTACGTC.

V usage is TRBV7-6 and J usage is TRBJ2-3, with 7 bases that match TRBD2. The CDR3 spans 16 residues. V dropped 4 bases and J dropped 2; count of bases not matched to a gene: 9. Germline V gene sequence: CDR1 SGHVS, CDR2 FNYEAQ. The CDR3 is CASSSLWGGTTDTQYF. CDR3 DNA sequence: TGTGCCAGCAGCTCACTCTGGGGGGGGACCACAGATACGCAGTATTTT.

The chain employs TRBV6-6 and TRBJ1-2; D is undetermined. In germline, CDR1 is MNHNY, CDR2 SVGAGI (reference sequence). V lost 6 bases and J 7 bases, leaving 9 bases between the germline ends. The CDR3 is made up of 11 amino acids. CDR3 amino acids: CASSPLSGYTF. The CDR3 coding sequence is TGTGCCAGCAGCCCCCTGAGTGGCTACACCTTC.

This clone was observed a few times. The V call is TRBV5-4, the J call TRBJ1-2, with TRBD1 identical over 9 bases. The ends lost 0 bases at V and 7 bases at J; junction bases unmatched: 7. This CDR3 has 15 residues. Germline V gene sequence: CDR1 SGHNT, CDR2 YYREEE (reference sequence). The CDR3 loop is CASSLVGQGFGGYTF. As DNA, the CDR3 is TGTGCCAGCAGCTTGGTGGGACAGGGTTTTGGTGGCTACACCTTC.